One TCR beta chain is described in this entry. Only in-frame clones appear in the TCRdb table, and some are missing; sequencing was by immunoSEQ multiplex PCR. This sample has approximately 80,000 clones, with roughly 90% found just once. The data stem from a study of control samples from healthy donors and cancer patients. The CDR3 contains 14 residues. The germline V gene has CDR1 MNHEY and CDR2 SVGAGI. V lost 6 bases and J lost 6, with 17 bases in between. The TCR comes from a woman aged 45-60 years in good health. What was sequenced was blood. This chain joins TRBV6-5 and TRBJ1-2, with D possibly TRBD1 on 6 matching bases. The CDR3 bases are TGTGCCAGCAGAGAGGTATCCGGGGGGCATGGCTACACCTTC. Residues: CASREVSGGHGYTF.